This TCR beta chain is from a study of PD-1 blockade in classical Hodgkin lymphoma (TCRdb year 2020). At the level of the whole study: Nivolumab dosing was 3 mg/kg intravenously every 2 weeks, continuing until either disease progression or unacceptable toxicity. A peripheral blood immune signature of response to PD-1 blockade in classical Hodgkin lymphoma was defined using TCR beta sequencing and CyTOF. What the authors observed across the whole study: Patients starting nivolumab less than 1 year after ASCT had lower diversity and were excluded from later analyses to avoid confounding by immune reconstitution. The study covered only a single clinical trial cohort, and the causes of the repertoire differences, possibly disease activity or prior therapy, were still not defined. A significant rise by C4D1 was seen in CD4+ but not CD8+ TCR diversity (p=0.0027 vs p=0.16), with the rise being most apparent in complete responders (p=0.02). Baseline diversity similar to that of newly diagnosed patients was observed in trial patients achieving complete response, whereas significantly lower diversity was observed in partial responders and progressors. Baseline TCR diversity was reported as lower in newly diagnosed patients than in healthy donors, and lower still in relapsed/refractory patients.

Genomic DNA was isolated using the Qiagen DNeasy kit from unsorted PBMCs as well as from negatively selected CD4+ and CD8+ fractions. TCR beta CDR3 regions were amplified by immunoSEQ multiplex PCR using primers annealing to V and J segments. A synthetic immune receptor repertoire was used to minimize amplification bias, and any remaining bias was removed computationally after sequencing. The paper's data handling went like this. Repertoire diversity was quantified as the Shannon entropy index using custom Python scripts. The unsorted, CD4+ and CD8+ repertoires were each analyzed separately, with the exception of combined analyses, where CD4+ and CD8+ sequences were merged in silico. Clonal expansion was defined as at least a 2-fold frequency increase after treatment relative to C1D1, with a pseudocount of 0.5 for undetected baseline clones. Singleton clones were defined as clones with 0 or 1 copy at C1D1, and non-singleton clones were defined as clones with 2 or more copies. Clones expanded in unsorted samples were assigned a CD4+, CD8+ or unknown annotation through matching of protein sequences in sorted samples from the same patient. Wilcoxon tests on paired samples were used to test changes in diversity from C1D1 to C4D1. Here the immuneACCESS table is served through TCRdb, limited to in-frame sequences with V and J called. Missing clones are a known gap in these copies; in checked studies unresolved V genes cover under half, and the rest lacks a known reason. The V and J calls and clone size are taken from that table; D and trimming were inferred from the DNA. This sample has 30,000 or so clones in its table, and about nine tenths of those were observed once. Clones ranked in the top ten supply 0.2% to 0.3% of the sample.

Explained via the paper, the time point label denotes: cycle 1 day 1 (C1D1), immediately before nivolumab initiation. Every trial patient had relapsed after autologous stem cell transplantation, and cohorts A, B and C differed in prior brentuximab vedotin exposure. Using a Miltenyi CD4+ T cell isolation kit, CD4+ T cells were purified from thawed PBMCs through magnetic negative selection. A total of roughly 60 patients with relapsed/refractory classical Hodgkin lymphoma made up the trial cohort, and each patient's best overall response was complete response, partial response or progressive disease. Single-agent nivolumab was administered to trial patients in the multi-cohort phase II CheckMate 205 trial. An independent review committee assessed best overall response using the 2007 International Working Group response criteria. Trial PBMCs were collected immediately before nivolumab initiation (C1D1) and during therapy at cycle 2 day 1 and cycle 4 day 1. Peripheral blood was collected in 8 mL Vacutainer Cell Preparation Tubes, from which PBMCs were isolated by centrifugation and then cryopreserved. Purified CD4+ and CD8+ fractions were prepared only for cases in which an additional PBMC sample was available. Magnetically labelled cells were removed on LS columns in a quadroMACS separator, and the flow-through was collected as the purified fraction.

Trimming leaves V shorter by 8 bases and J shorter by 0 bases, with the junction holding 6 bases beyond the gene matches. Reading from cysteine to phenylalanine, the CDR3 counts 15 amino acids. Only the CDR3 region is kept as DNA, spanning 45 bases read in frame from base 1. The germline V gene (reference sequence) provides CDR1 MNHEY and CDR2 SMNVEV. Regarding this clone: This receptor's antigen is unknown. No much larger clonotype is one base removed from it; base qualities were not supplied.

The clonotype originates from a human donor with classical Hodgkin lymphoma. The rearranged segments are TRBV27 and TRBJ2-2, with 7 bases in between that match TRBD2. The sequencing used CD4+ T cells from blood, collected at baseline. The DNA sequence is as follows: TGTGCCAGCCGGAAAGCGGGATCGAACACCGGGGAGCTGTTTTTT. Translated, it gives CASRKAGSNTGELFF.